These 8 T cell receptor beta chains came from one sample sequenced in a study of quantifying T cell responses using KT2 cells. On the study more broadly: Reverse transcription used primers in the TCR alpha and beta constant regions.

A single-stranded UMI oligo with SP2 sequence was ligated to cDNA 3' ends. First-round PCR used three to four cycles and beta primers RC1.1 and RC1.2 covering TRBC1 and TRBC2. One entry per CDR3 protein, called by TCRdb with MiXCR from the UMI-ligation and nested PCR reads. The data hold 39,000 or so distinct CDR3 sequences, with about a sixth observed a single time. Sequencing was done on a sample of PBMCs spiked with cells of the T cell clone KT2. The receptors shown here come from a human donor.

The CDR3 loop is CSVRVPGGPSYEQYF. Written as DNA, the CDR3 is TGCAGTGTTCGAGTCCCCGGCGGGCCGTCCTACGAGCAGTACTTC. This chain links TRBV20-1 with TRBJ2-7; perhaps TRBD2 as D (5 bases). This CDR3 region has 15 residues. Germline V gives CDR1 DFQATT, CDR2 SNEGSKA (reference sequence). V shed 7 bases and J shed 1 base, with 20 bases lying between them.

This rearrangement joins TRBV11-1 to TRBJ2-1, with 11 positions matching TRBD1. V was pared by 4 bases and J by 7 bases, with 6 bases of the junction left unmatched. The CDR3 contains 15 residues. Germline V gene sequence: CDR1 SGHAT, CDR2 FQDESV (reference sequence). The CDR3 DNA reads TGTGCCAGCAGCTACGGGACAGGGGGAGGAAATGAGCAGTTCTTC. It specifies CASSYGTGGGNEQFF.

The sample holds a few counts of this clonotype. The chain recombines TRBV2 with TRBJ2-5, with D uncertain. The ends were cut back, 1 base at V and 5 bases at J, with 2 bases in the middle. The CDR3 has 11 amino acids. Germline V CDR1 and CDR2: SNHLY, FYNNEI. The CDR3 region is CASSEEETQYF. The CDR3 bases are TGTGCCAGCAGTGAAGAGGAGACCCAGTACTTC.

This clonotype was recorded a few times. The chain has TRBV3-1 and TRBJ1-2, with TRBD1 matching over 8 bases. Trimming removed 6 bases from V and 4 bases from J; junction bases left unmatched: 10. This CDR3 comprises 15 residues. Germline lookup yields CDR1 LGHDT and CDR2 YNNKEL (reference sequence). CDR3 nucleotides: TGTGCCAGCAGGAAATCAGGGGGACAGGTCTATGGCTACACCTTC. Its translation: CASRKSGGQVYGYTF.

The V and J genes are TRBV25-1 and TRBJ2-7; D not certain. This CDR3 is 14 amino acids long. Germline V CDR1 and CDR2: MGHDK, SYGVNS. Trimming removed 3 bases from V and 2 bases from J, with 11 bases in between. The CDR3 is CASSDKGGAYEQYF. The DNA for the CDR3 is TGTGCCAGCAGTGACAAGGGTGGCGCCTACGAGCAGTACTTC.

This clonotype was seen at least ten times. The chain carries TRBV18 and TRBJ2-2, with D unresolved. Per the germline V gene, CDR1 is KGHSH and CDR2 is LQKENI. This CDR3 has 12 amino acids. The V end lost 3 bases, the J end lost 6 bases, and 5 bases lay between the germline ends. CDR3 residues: CASSPGAGELFF. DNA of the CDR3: TGTGCCAGCTCACCTGGGGCCGGGGAGCTGTTTTTT.

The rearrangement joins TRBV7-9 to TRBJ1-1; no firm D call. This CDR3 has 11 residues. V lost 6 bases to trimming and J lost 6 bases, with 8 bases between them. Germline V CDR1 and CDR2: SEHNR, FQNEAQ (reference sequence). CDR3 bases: TGTGCCAGCAGGGCAGGCGCTGAAGCTTTCTTT. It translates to CASRAGAEAFF.

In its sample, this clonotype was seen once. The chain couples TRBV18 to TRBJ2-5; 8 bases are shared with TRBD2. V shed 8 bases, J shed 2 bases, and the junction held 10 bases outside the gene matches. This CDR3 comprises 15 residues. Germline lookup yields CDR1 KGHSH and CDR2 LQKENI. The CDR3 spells CASRISGIKQETQYF. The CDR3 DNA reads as TGTGCCAGCCGAATTAGCGGGATCAAACAAGAGACCCAGTACTTC.